One sample yielded the 30 T cell receptor beta chains listed below, sequenced in a study of cytomegalovirus exposure and HLA in healthy donors. PCR used 60 Vbeta primers and 13 Jbeta primers. Only in-frame clones appear in the TCRdb table, and some are missing; sequencing was by immunoSEQ multiplex PCR. The sample lists about 220,000 clones, about 80% seen once, with roughly 5.5% in the top ten. The sequencing input was PBMCs. Receptors originate from a man in his forties in good health and CMV-seropositive.

Of note for this clone: The germline gene is not matched at one end of the junction; a read error may be the cause. Written as DNA, the CDR3 is TGCGCCGGCAGCCAATCGGACAGGATGAACACTGAAGCTTTCTTT. It is translated as CAGSQSDRMNTEAFF. The gene calls are TRBV4-1 and TRBJ1-1; 7 bases are shared with TRBD1. Germline values: CDR1 MGHRA, CDR2 YSYEKL. This CDR3 region has 15 residues.

V usage is TRBV6-1 and J usage is TRBJ2-3, with 8 bases lining up with TRBD1. The CDR3 runs to 15 residues. Germline lookup yields CDR1 MNHNS and CDR2 SASEGT. Unmatched junction bases numbered 8, after V lost 7 bases and J lost 2 bases. Written as DNA, the CDR3 is TGTGCCAGCACCCGCCAGGGGGCCTACACAGATACGCAGTATTTT. Its protein product is CASTRQGAYTDTQYF.

The chain carries TRBV5-6 and TRBJ1-5; D is uncertain. Germline CDR1 reads SGHDT; CDR2 reads YYEEEE. V dropped 0 bases and J dropped 0 bases, with 4 bases sitting between them. The CDR3 extends over 14 amino acids. The CDR3 nucleotides read TGTGCCAGCAGCTTGGCCCGTAGCAATCAGCCCCAGCATTTT. Encoded protein: CASSLARSNQPQHF.

The chain uses TRBV6-5 and TRBJ2-1; possible D gene TRBD2, 6 bases. The V end lost 6 bases, the J end lost 4 bases, and 10 bases lay between the germline ends. Germline lookup yields CDR1 MNHEY and CDR2 SVGAGI. The CDR3 is made up of 13 amino acids. In nucleotides, the CDR3 is TGTGCCAGCAGCCGGGACTGGTACAATGAGCAGTTCTTC. It specifies CASSRDWYNEQFF.

This rearrangement joins TRBV5-8 to TRBJ1-5; D is possibly TRBD1 (6 bases). V lost 0 bases and J lost 2, with 12 bases in between. Germline CDR1 SGHTS, CDR2 YDEGEE. This CDR3 spans 16 amino acids. The chain's CDR3 is CASSLVAGVGNQPQHF. The CDR3 bases are TGTGCCAGCAGCTTGGTGGCAGGGGTTGGCAATCAGCCCCAGCATTTT. The full variable domain, in which reference TRBV5-8 and TRBJ1-5 provide the parts outside the CDR3, is EAGVTQSPTHLIKTRGQQATLRCSPISGHTSVYWYQQALGLGLQFLLWYDEGEERNRGNFPPRFSGRQFPNYSSELNVNALELEDSALYLCASSLVAGVGNQPQHFGDGTRLSIL.

The rearrangement joins TRBV27 to TRBJ2-7; 10 bases are a match to TRBD1. CDR3 length: 14 residues. Looked up from germline, CDR1 is MNHEY and CDR2 is SMNVEV (reference sequence). V gave up 4 bases and J gave up 4 bases; unmatched junction bases: 4. This chain's CDR3 is CASSWTGGLYEQYF. The CDR3 nucleotides are TGTGCCAGCAGTTGGACAGGGGGATTATACGAGCAGTACTTC.

The chain joins TRBV5-1 to TRBJ1-2; D is unresolved. Germline lookup yields CDR1 SGHRS and CDR2 YFSETQ. The V gene lost 2 bases and the J gene lost 3 bases, with 8 bases spanning the gap. This CDR3 comprises 13 residues. The CDR3 spells CASSFGEDYGYTF. DNA of the CDR3: TGCGCCAGCAGCTTCGGGGAGGACTATGGCTACACCTTC.

The chain recombines TRBV30 with TRBJ2-1, with a tentative D call TRBD2 (5 bases). CDR3 size: 14 residues. The V gene's germline CDR1 is GTSNPN and CDR2 SVGIG (reference sequence). The ends were cut back, 2 bases at V and 4 bases at J, with 12 bases in the middle. Here the CDR3 reads CAWSSGGTYNEQFF. The CDR3 DNA follows: TGTGCCTGGAGTAGCGGAGGAACTTACAATGAGCAGTTCTTC.

The rearrangement joins TRBV6-5 to TRBJ1-1; D ambiguous. CDR1 is MNHEY and CDR2 is SVGAGI in the germline V gene. The CDR3 spans 12 residues. Trimming removed 6 bases from V and 6 bases from J, with 11 bases in between. CDR3 nucleotides: TGTGCCAGCAGGGGCAGTCCCGCTGAAGCTTTCTTT. Translation gives CASRGSPAEAFF.

V is TRBV5-4 and J is TRBJ2-7, with 11 bases aligning to TRBD2. Per germline, CDR1 SGHNT and CDR2 YYREEE (reference sequence). J lost 1 base, V lost 2 bases, and 2 bases had no gene match. The length of the CDR3 is 15 residues. In DNA, the CDR3 is TGTGCCAGCAGCTTATTAGCGGGAGGGTCCTACGAGCAGTACTTC. This codes for CASSLLAGGSYEQYF.

V gene TRBV7-7 combines with J gene TRBJ2-3; the D gene is possibly TRBD2 (7 bases). The CDR3 extends over 15 amino acids. Germline V gene lookup returns CDR1 SSHAT and CDR2 FNYEAQ (reference sequence). The ends were cut back, 4 bases at V and 2 bases at J, with 13 bases in the middle. The DNA of the CDR3 is TGTGCCAGCAGCTGGGGAGGGGGACCCACAGATACGCAGTATTTT. Its protein product is CASSWGGGPTDTQYF.

The rearrangement uses TRBV5-6 and TRBJ1-4; 8 bases are a match to TRBD1. The CDR3 loop spans 15 amino acids. CDR1 and CDR2 (germline): SGHDT, YYEEEE. With V trimmed by 2 bases and J by 5 bases, 5 bases remained unmatched. CDR3 DNA sequence: TGTGCCAGCAGCTTCCGTCGACAGGGGAATGAAAAACTGTTTTTT. Protein sequence: CASSFRRQGNEKLFF.

This chain uses TRBV5-8 with TRBJ2-1; the D gene is possibly TRBD2 (5 bases). The V and J ends lost 3 bases and 7 bases respectively, with 11 bases between them. The germline CDR1 and CDR2 sequences are SGHTS and YDEGEE. The CDR3 length is 13 residues. CDR3 protein: CASSWENGNEQFF. The CDR3 coding sequence is TGTGCCAGCAGCTGGGAGAACGGGAATGAGCAGTTCTTC.

V usage is TRBV29-1 and J usage is TRBJ2-7, with D perhaps TRBD1 (5 bases). V gave up 4 bases and J gave up 0 bases, with 13 bases separating them. Germline lookup yields CDR1 SQVTM and CDR2 ANQGSEA. The CDR3 consists of 14 residues. The CDR3 sequence is CSVVIPGRSYEQYF. CDR3 DNA: TGCAGCGTTGTGATCCCAGGGCGCTCCTACGAGCAGTACTTC.

This clone was observed a handful of times. At one end the junction does not follow the germline gene, possibly because of a read error. The gene calls are TRBV7-8 and TRBJ2-7; D is uncertain. This CDR3 contains 15 residues. CDR1 is SGHVS and CDR2 is FQNEAQ in the germline V gene. The CDR3 spells CASSLALLTTYGQYF. DNA for the CDR3: TGTGCCAGCAGCTTAGCGTTACTCACTACCTACGGGCAGTACTTC.

The chain is built from TRBV7-9 and TRBJ2-3; TRBD1 is a possible D gene (5 bases). V was trimmed by 1 base and J by 3 bases, leaving 8 bases between them. This CDR3 region has 14 residues. Germline V gene lookup returns CDR1 SEHNR and CDR2 FQNEAQ (reference sequence). CDR3 nucleotides: TGTGCCAGCAGCTTAGATCAGGGAACAGATACGCAGTATTTT. It translates to CASSLDQGTDTQYF.

This chain joins TRBV14 and TRBJ1-2; the match to TRBD1 covers 8 bases. The CDR3 consists of 13 residues. After removal of 3 bases from V and 5 bases from J, the junction contained 2 bases not matched to a gene. The germline V gene encodes CDR1 SGHDN and CDR2 FVKESK. DNA of the CDR3: TGTGCCAGCAGCCACTGGACAGGGTATGGCTACACCTTC. It is translated as CASSHWTGYGYTF.

The genes are TRBV6-5 and TRBJ1-2; D gene ambiguous. The CDR3 is made up of 13 amino acids. Germline CDR1 and CDR2: MNHEY and SVGAGI. V was trimmed by 7 bases and J by 8 bases, leaving 17 bases between them. The CDR3 region is CASTRREGGGYTF. CDR3 DNA: TGTGCCAGCACTAGACGGGAGGGTGGAGGCTACACCTTC.

This clone was detected once. The chain uses TRBV5-1 and TRBJ2-5; 7 nucleotides line up with TRBD2. Unmatched junction bases numbered 7, after V lost 0 bases and J lost 2 bases. Germline lookup yields CDR1 SGHRS and CDR2 YFSETQ. The CDR3 is 16 amino acids. Here the CDR3 DNA reads TGCGCCAGCAGCTTGGCCCAGACGGGAGGACAAGAGACCCAGTACTTC. Protein sequence: CASSLAQTGGQETQYF.

The count of this clone is one. The junction and the germline gene differ at one end; a read error may be behind it. This chain joins TRBV5-1 and TRBJ1-1; no definite D call. This CDR3 region has 13 residues. Germline V CDR1 and CDR2: SGHRS, YFSETQ. The CDR3 reads CAGSLARNTEAFF. The CDR3 nucleotides are TGCGCCGGCAGCTTGGCCAGGAACACTGAAGCTTTCTTT.

The J gene is TRBJ2-1, the V gene TRBV19, with D unclear. Germline values: CDR1 LNHDA, CDR2 SQIVND (reference sequence). Trimming removed 9 bases at V and 0 bases at J, with 9 bases between. The CDR3 contains 13 residues. Written as DNA, the CDR3 is TGTGCCAGCCGCTTGAGCTCCTACAATGAGCAGTTCTTC. The encoded protein is CASRLSSYNEQFF.

The rearrangement uses TRBV18 and TRBJ2-1; 9 bases are a match to TRBD2. V lost 3 bases and J lost 10; bases outside the gene matches: 13. This CDR3 has 16 amino acids. Germline lookup yields CDR1 KGHSH and CDR2 LQKENI. CDR3 region: CASSPGQAASGEEQFF. CDR3 nucleotide sequence: TGTGCCAGCTCACCCGGACAGGCGGCTAGCGGGGAAGAGCAGTTCTTC.

The rearrangement links TRBV4-1 to TRBJ1-2; D remains unclear. V lost 1 base, J lost 4 bases, and 10 bases lay in between. CDR1 is MGHRA, CDR2 YSYEKL, per germline. The CDR3 length is 14 residues. CDR3 amino acids: CASSQVPGSYGYTF. The CDR3, as DNA: TGCGCCAGCAGCCAAGTCCCGGGAAGCTATGGCTACACCTTC.

V is TRBV4-2 and J is TRBJ2-7; 8 positions match TRBD2. V shed 0 bases, J shed 0 bases, and the junction held 10 bases outside the gene matches. The CDR3 consists of 18 residues. Germline assignment: CDR1 LGHNA and CDR2 YNFKEQ. The CDR3 loop reads CASSQDLTASGLSYEQYF. The CDR3 DNA is TGTGCCAGCAGCCAAGATCTTACGGCTAGCGGGCTCTCCTACGAGCAGTACTTC.

This chain uses TRBV7-8 with TRBJ2-7, with a possible D match to TRBD2 (6 bases). From germline, CDR1 is SGHVS and CDR2 FQNEAQ. Trimming cost V 4 bases and J 0 bases, with 10 bases left between them. This CDR3 comprises 14 residues. The CDR3 here is CASSYRDSSYEQYV. CDR3 DNA: TGTGCCAGCAGCTACCGGGACTCCTCCTACGAGCAGTACGTC.

The chain recombines TRBV27 with TRBJ1-5, with D maybe TRBD1 (5 bases). V was trimmed by 4 bases and J by 4 bases, leaving 14 bases between them. CDR3 length: 15 amino acids. Germline CDR1 and CDR2: MNHEY and SMNVEV (reference sequence). As DNA, the CDR3 is TGTGCCAGCAGTTCCCCATCCGGGGGGAATCAGCCCCAGCATTTT. Amino acids: CASSSPSGGNQPQHF.

The V call is TRBV5-3, the J call TRBJ1-2, with D possibly being TRBD1 (6 bases). TRBV5-3 is given ORF status, its function remaining uncertain. This CDR3 comprises 16 residues. V was pared by 1 base and J by 3 bases, with 16 bases between. CDR3 nucleotide sequence: TGTGCCAGAAGCTTGAGCCAGGGGATCTATGACTATGGCTACACCTTC. Translation: CARSLSQGIYDYGYTF.

A note on this clone: At one end the junction does not follow the germline gene, possibly because of a read error. This chain joins TRBV29-1 and TRBJ2-7; 8 bases fit TRBD1. The CDR3 runs to 13 residues. Looked up from germline, CDR1 is SQVTM and CDR2 is ANQGSEA. The CDR3 DNA reads TGCAGCGCTTCGACAGGGGCGTCCTACGAGCAATACTTC. It codes for CSASTGASYEQYF.

The rearrangement joins TRBV27 to TRBJ1-2; 9 bases are shared with TRBD1. The germline CDR1 and CDR2 sequences are MNHEY and SMNVEV (reference sequence). The CDR3 covers 14 residues. Trimming cost V 2 bases and J 9 bases; bases outside gene matches: 7. The CDR3 DNA is TGTGCCAGCAGTTTAGGGACAGGGATAGGCAGCTACACCTTC. Its translation is CASSLGTGIGSYTF.

The genes are TRBV18 and TRBJ2-1; 10 bases line up with TRBD2. Unmatched junction bases numbered 10, after V lost 2 bases and J lost 9 bases. Germline V gene lookup returns CDR1 KGHSH and CDR2 LQKENI. The CDR3 runs to 16 residues. In DNA form, the CDR3 reads TGTGCCAGCTCACCAACCCTAGCGGGAGATAGTCGTGAGCAGTTCTTC. Protein sequence: CASSPTLAGDSREQFF.